The present T cell receptor beta chain was sequenced within a study of cytomegalovirus exposure and HLA in healthy donors. Study-level background: T cells numbering some 170 million yielded 95 million to 140 million unique TCR beta sequences in an earlier analysis. Caucasian-associated ancestry cluster membership applied to approximately 80% of several hundred genotyped donors.

Vbeta (60) and Jbeta (13) primers were used in the PCR. In the original analysis: In a later analysis, about 12 million of some 80 million unique beta chains occurred in at least two donors. The protocol was immunoSEQ multiplex PCR, while the TCRdb copy is restricted to in-frame clones and leaves out a portion. The V and J calls and clone size were taken over from that table, and D and trimming were inferred from the DNA. The table records some 150,000 clones, about three quarters of them present only once. This CDR3 contains 14 residues. The V and J ends lost 2 bases and 0 bases respectively, with 7 bases between them. The V gene's germline CDR1 is SNHLY and CDR2 FYNNEI. With regard to this clone: What it binds is unknown.

The study, taken as a whole, reports: Common viral pathogens (according to a later analysis) appeared linked to several of the most significant clusters.

The chain couples TRBV2 to TRBJ1-2, with D tentatively TRBD1 (5 bases). The clonotype comes from a male donor in good health and CMV-seronegative. The sequencing input was PBMCs. CDR3 nucleotides: TGTGCCAGCAGTGAATCGGGGGCTAACTATGGCTACACCTTC. It specifies CASSESGANYGYTF.